A selection of T cell receptor beta chains follows, all from one sample in a study of early T cells in non-severe SARS-CoV-2 infection. TCRdb used MiXCR to reprocess the 5' RACE reads, holding one entry per CDR3 protein. Seen here are fewer than 30,000 distinct CDR3 sequences, roughly 5.3% observed once, and the top ten hold around 4.5%. Sequencing used whole blood. The receptor source for this set is an adult who was a healthcare worker with PCR-confirmed SARS-CoV-2 infection or an uninfected control (not recorded which). Each CDR3 is given with its conserved first and last residue. The order of the fields is V gene, J gene, D gene, clone size, CDR3 protein, CDR3 DNA. The D gene is left open where the match is weak. Clone size, where shown, is once, few, many, or a class for clones that have expanded.

v_call: TRBV10-3; j_call: TRBJ2-2; d_call: TRBD1; clone_size: many; cdr3_aa: CAIRQTGENTGELFF; cdr3_nt: TGTGCCATCAGACAGACAGGGGAGAACACCGGGGAGCTGTTTTTT
v_call: TRBV7-8; j_call: TRBJ2-1; d_call: -; clone_size: many; cdr3_aa: CASSLAAAREQFF; cdr3_nt: TGTGCCAGCAGCTTAGCAGCCGCGCGGGAGCAGTTCTTC
v_call: TRBV7-9; j_call: TRBJ1-2; d_call: -; clone_size: many; cdr3_aa: CASSLDWSGSKDGYTF; cdr3_nt: TGTGCCAGCAGCTTAGATTGGTCAGGGAGTAAAGATGGCTACACCTTC
v_call: TRBV10-1; j_call: TRBJ2-3; d_call: -; clone_size: many; cdr3_aa: CASGLTSSTDTQYF; cdr3_nt: TGCGCCAGCGGTCTAACGAGTAGCACAGATACGCAGTATTTT
v_call: TRBV7-8; j_call: TRBJ2-1; d_call: -; clone_size: many; cdr3_aa: CASSLGVSGPYNEQFF; cdr3_nt: TGTGCCAGCAGCTTAGGGGTTAGCGGCCCCTACAATGAGCAGTTCTTC
v_call: TRBV20-1; j_call: TRBJ1-1; d_call: TRBD1; clone_size: -; cdr3_aa: CSAREAGTGVRETEAFF; cdr3_nt: TGCAGTGCTAGAGAAGCCGGGACAGGGGTGAGGGAGACTGAAGCTTTCTTT
v_call: TRBV28; j_call: TRBJ1-2; d_call: TRBD1; clone_size: many; cdr3_aa: CASRHKTGTGGYTF; cdr3_nt: TGTGCCAGCAGACATAAAACAGGGACAGGTGGCTACACCTTC
v_call: TRBV20-1; j_call: TRBJ1-6; d_call: -; clone_size: -; cdr3_aa: CSARSRADSPLHF; cdr3_nt: TGCAGTGCTAGATCTCGGGCCGATTCACCCCTCCACTTT
v_call: TRBV21-1; j_call: TRBJ2-2; d_call: -; clone_size: many; cdr3_aa: CASSNAGGWNTGELFF; cdr3_nt: TGTGCCAGCAGCAACGCAGGGGGCTGGAACACCGGGGAGCTGTTTTTT
v_call: TRBV5-1; j_call: TRBJ1-6; d_call: -; clone_size: many; cdr3_aa: CASSIGVNSPLHF; cdr3_nt: TGCGCCAGCAGTATTGGGGTTAATTCACCCCTCCACTTT
v_call: TRBV28; j_call: TRBJ2-5; d_call: -; clone_size: many; cdr3_aa: CASSFSLETQYF; cdr3_nt: TGTGCCAGCAGTTTTAGTTTAGAGACCCAGTACTTC
v_call: TRBV5-6; j_call: TRBJ1-2; d_call: TRBD1; clone_size: few; cdr3_aa: CASSFGQGNYYGYTF; cdr3_nt: TGTGCCAGCAGCTTCGGACAGGGGAACTACTATGGCTACACCTTC
v_call: TRBV20-1; j_call: TRBJ2-5; d_call: -; clone_size: many; cdr3_aa: CSAGGTRQETQYF; cdr3_nt: TGCAGTGCGGGCGGGACGCGCCAAGAGACCCAGTACTTC
v_call: TRBV28; j_call: TRBJ1-5; d_call: -; clone_size: many; cdr3_aa: CASGEPPREDGVQPQHF; cdr3_nt: TGTGCCAGCGGGGAGCCACCGAGGGAAGACGGGGTTCAGCCCCAGCATTTT
v_call: TRBV11-2; j_call: TRBJ2-1; d_call: TRBD2; clone_size: many; cdr3_aa: CASSLEAGGSNEQFF; cdr3_nt: TGTGCCAGCAGCTTAGAAGCGGGAGGGAGCAATGAGCAGTTCTTC
v_call: TRBV2; j_call: TRBJ2-5; d_call: TRBD1; clone_size: many; cdr3_aa: CASTGTGVVETQYF; cdr3_nt: TGTGCCAGCACTGGGACAGGGGTGGTGGAGACCCAGTACTTC
v_call: TRBV6-5; j_call: TRBJ2-7; d_call: -; clone_size: many; cdr3_aa: CASSYSKNGAYEQYF; cdr3_nt: TGTGCCAGCAGTTACTCGAAGAACGGGGCCTACGAGCAGTACTTC
v_call: TRBV29-1; j_call: TRBJ2-1; d_call: TRBD2; clone_size: medium-sized; cdr3_aa: CSVDPGTSGRAQEQFF; cdr3_nt: TGCAGCGTTGACCCCGGGACTAGCGGGAGGGCCCAGGAGCAGTTCTTC
v_call: TRBV7-8; j_call: TRBJ2-5; d_call: TRBD1; clone_size: -; cdr3_aa: CASRLTGGIAETQYF; cdr3_nt: TGTGCCAGCAGACTCACAGGGGGCATTGCAGAGACCCAGTACTTC
v_call: TRBV6-5; j_call: TRBJ2-3; d_call: -; clone_size: many; cdr3_aa: CASSDPRDFTDTQYF; cdr3_nt: TGTGCCAGCAGTGACCCTAGGGACTTTACAGATACGCAGTATTTT
v_call: TRBV28; j_call: TRBJ1-4; d_call: -; clone_size: many; cdr3_aa: CASRDGGEKKLFF; cdr3_nt: TGTGCCAGCAGAGACGGAGGGGAGAAAAAACTGTTTTTT
v_call: TRBV19; j_call: TRBJ1-1; d_call: -; clone_size: many; cdr3_aa: CASRRGTEAFF; cdr3_nt: TGTGCCAGTAGAAGGGGCACTGAAGCTTTCTTT
v_call: TRBV3-1; j_call: TRBJ2-6; d_call: -; clone_size: many; cdr3_aa: CASSQDMRSSGANVLTF; cdr3_nt: TGTGCCAGCAGCCAAGATATGCGGAGCTCTGGGGCCAACGTCCTGACTTTC
v_call: TRBV18; j_call: TRBJ2-3; d_call: -; clone_size: few; cdr3_aa: CASSPIITDTQYF; cdr3_nt: TGTGCCAGCTCACCTATTATCACAGATACGCAGTATTTT
v_call: TRBV20-1; j_call: TRBJ2-3; d_call: -; clone_size: medium-sized; cdr3_aa: CSVQGPDTQYF; cdr3_nt: TGCAGTGTTCAGGGTCCAGATACGCAGTATTTT
v_call: TRBV4-1; j_call: TRBJ2-7; d_call: -; clone_size: many; cdr3_aa: CASSQEQGGSYEQYF; cdr3_nt: TGCGCCAGCAGCCAAGAACAGGGGGGGTCCTACGAGCAGTACTTC
v_call: TRBV18; j_call: TRBJ1-1; d_call: TRBD1; clone_size: many; cdr3_aa: CASSPKGLQGVTEAFF; cdr3_nt: TGTGCCAGCTCACCAAAAGGATTACAGGGGGTGACTGAAGCTTTCTTT
v_call: TRBV29-1; j_call: TRBJ1-1; d_call: -; clone_size: many; cdr3_aa: CSVEDQAANTEAFF; cdr3_nt: TGCAGCGTTGAAGATCAGGCAGCGAACACTGAAGCTTTCTTT
v_call: TRBV7-8; j_call: TRBJ2-1; d_call: -; clone_size: many; cdr3_aa: CASSLNSFRNEQFF; cdr3_nt: TGTGCCAGCAGCTTAAACTCGTTTCGCAATGAGCAGTTCTTC
v_call: TRBV6-2/TRBV6-3; j_call: TRBJ2-1; d_call: -; clone_size: -; cdr3_aa: CASREGNRYEQFF; cdr3_nt: TGTGCCAGCAGAGAGGGCAACAGGTATGAGCAGTTCTTC
v_call: TRBV28; j_call: TRBJ2-5; d_call: TRBD2; clone_size: many; cdr3_aa: CASSPYFAGAEETQYF; cdr3_nt: TGTGCCAGCAGTCCATATTTCGCGGGAGCTGAAGAGACCCAGTACTTC
v_call: TRBV29-1; j_call: TRBJ2-1; d_call: -; clone_size: -; cdr3_aa: CSVEAPSVGMGYEQFF; cdr3_nt: TGCAGCGTTGAAGCGCCCAGTGTGGGGATGGGCTATGAGCAGTTCTTC
v_call: TRBV6-5; j_call: TRBJ1-2; d_call: -; clone_size: many; cdr3_aa: CASSFARGRIYGYTF; cdr3_nt: TGTGCCAGCAGTTTCGCACGGGGACGGATCTATGGCTACACCTTC
v_call: TRBV24-1; j_call: TRBJ2-1; d_call: TRBD2; clone_size: many; cdr3_aa: CATSDFTSGSFDEQFF; cdr3_nt: TGTGCCACCAGTGATTTTACTAGCGGGAGCTTTGATGAGCAGTTCTTC
v_call: TRBV7-9; j_call: TRBJ2-5; d_call: -; clone_size: many; cdr3_aa: CASSLDGTLKETQYF; cdr3_nt: TGTGCCAGCAGCTTAGACGGCACCCTAAAAGAGACCCAGTACTTC
v_call: TRBV28; j_call: TRBJ2-3; d_call: -; clone_size: -; cdr3_aa: CASSPVGTASTDTQYF; cdr3_nt: TGTGCCAGCAGCCCCGTGGGGACCGCCTCCACAGATACGCAGTATTTT
v_call: TRBV6-1; j_call: TRBJ1-5; d_call: TRBD1; clone_size: many; cdr3_aa: CASSWTGLQPQHF; cdr3_nt: TGTGCCAGCAGTTGGACAGGGCTCCAGCCCCAGCATTTT
v_call: TRBV28; j_call: TRBJ2-7; d_call: -; clone_size: -; cdr3_aa: CASRHRTHEQYF; cdr3_nt: TGTGCCAGCAGACACCGGACGCACGAGCAGTACTTC
v_call: TRBV4-1; j_call: TRBJ2-2; d_call: -; clone_size: many; cdr3_aa: CASSQTQASGELFF; cdr3_nt: TGCGCCAGCAGCCAGACACAGGCATCCGGGGAGCTGTTTTTT
v_call: TRBV5-1; j_call: TRBJ2-1; d_call: TRBD2; clone_size: many; cdr3_aa: CASSLRTSGDTSSYNEQFF; cdr3_nt: TGCGCCAGCAGCCTCCGGACTAGCGGTGACACTAGCTCCTACAATGAGCAGTTCTTC
v_call: TRBV12-3/TRBV12-4; j_call: TRBJ1-2; d_call: -; clone_size: many; cdr3_aa: CASSLSWVNYGYTF; cdr3_nt: TGTGCCAGCAGTTTATCATGGGTCAACTATGGCTACACCTTC
v_call: TRBV27; j_call: TRBJ2-3; d_call: TRBD1; clone_size: -; cdr3_aa: CASSLPRGQGADTQYF; cdr3_nt: TGTGCCAGCAGTTTACCCAGAGGACAGGGTGCAGATACGCAGTATTTT